Below are 30 T cell receptor beta chains sequenced from a single sample in a study of Ad26.COV2.S vaccination and SARS-CoV-2 variants. As to treatment: roughly 19 received Ad26.COV2.S at low or high dose, single or two shots; about five received placebo; per-sample allocation not given. All samples were drawn on day 63, counting from the first vaccine or placebo injection. Assay: immunoSEQ multiplex PCR; the TCRdb copy retains only in-frame clones and omits some. This table holds roughly 380,000 clones, approximately 85% found once. Sequencing was performed on peripheral blood, taken in a trial of Ad26.COV2.S vaccine versus placebo. These receptors all come from a person aged 18 to 65 who received the Ad26.COV2.S COVID-19 vaccine or a placebo.

The gene calls are TRBV4-3 and TRBJ1-6, with 8 bases fitting TRBD1. Germline CDR1 is LGHNA and CDR2 is YSLEER. The CDR3 covers 18 residues. Unmatched junction bases numbered 9, after V lost 0 bases and J lost 5 bases. For the CDR3, the DNA is TGCGCCAGCAGCCAAGATCCGCAGGGGGCGAAGAATAATTCACCCCTCCACTTT. Residues: CASSQDPQGAKNNSPLHF.

This clone came up a few times. CDR3: CASSPAGVGYNEQFF. The DNA of the CDR3 is TGTGCCAGCAGCCCAGCGGGAGTAGGCTACAATGAGCAGTTCTTC. V and J are TRBV6-4 and TRBJ2-1, with 8 bases matching TRBD2. The CDR3 covers 15 residues. V trimming: 6 bases; J trimming: 3 bases; junction bases outside the gene matches: 7. The germline gives CDR1 MRHNA, CDR2 SNTAGT.

The J gene is TRBJ2-5, the V gene TRBV2; either TRBD1 or TRBD2 may supply D (5 bases each). Germline assignment: CDR1 SNHLY and CDR2 FYNNEI. V lost 4 bases, J lost 3 bases, and 9 bases lay in between. CDR3 length: 13 amino acids. The CDR3 DNA is TGTGCCAGCAGTGCGCAGGGAGAAGAGACCCAGTACTTC. This codes for CASSAQGEETQYF.

To note about this clone: The same CDR3 arises from other DNA sequences in this sample as well. This CDR3 is CASSFRAGETQYF. CDR3 nucleotides: TGTGCCAGCAGTTTTAGGGCTGGGGAGACCCAGTACTTC. J is TRBJ2-5 and V is TRBV27; unclear D gene. This CDR3 has 13 residues. V lost 3 bases and J 5 bases, leaving 10 bases between the germline ends. CDR1 MNHEY and CDR2 SMNVEV come from the germline V gene (reference sequence).

The CDR3 loop is CASSPGQDYQTEAFF. The CDR3 nucleotides read TGTGCCAGCTCACCGGGACAGGATTATCAGACTGAAGCTTTCTTT. The chain employs TRBV18 and TRBJ1-1, with 8 bases lining up with TRBD1. The CDR3 loop spans 15 amino acids. The V gene's germline CDR1 is KGHSH and CDR2 LQKENI. The V and J ends lost 3 bases and 5 bases, in that order; junction bases with no gene match: 8. The whole variable domain, remainder taken from reference TRBV18 and TRBJ1-1, is NAGVMQNPRHLVRRRGQEARLRCSPMKGHSHVYWYRQLPEEGLKFMVYLQKENIIDESGMPKERFSAEFPKEGPSILRIQQVVRGDSAAYFCASSPGQDYQTEAFFGQGTRLTVV.

The chain carries TRBV12-3 or TRBV12-4 and TRBJ2-7; D remains ambiguous. Trimming cost V 4 bases and J 0 bases, with 7 bases left between them. The CDR3 has 13 amino acids. For the CDR3, the DNA is TGTGCCAGCAGTTGGTTTAGCTCCTACGAGCAGTACTTC. It encodes CASSWFSSYEQYF.

Only a few counts were recorded for this clone. The rearrangement links TRBV3-1 (or the pseudogene TRBV3-2) to TRBJ2-2; D gene ambiguous. CDR1 is LGHDT, CDR2 YNNKEL, per germline (reference sequence). The CDR3 is 14 amino acids. V was cut by 1 base and J by 0 bases, with 3 bases left in between. CDR3 loop: CASSQGTNTGELFF. Here the CDR3 DNA reads TGTGCCAGCAGCCAAGGTACGAACACCGGGGAGCTGTTTTTT.

There are a few counts of this clone. The chain uses TRBV24-1 and TRBJ1-1, with D tentatively TRBD1 (5 bases). Trimming removed 7 bases from V and 6 bases from J, with 17 bases in between. The CDR3 consists of 14 residues. Per the germline V gene, CDR1 is KGHDR and CDR2 is SFDVKD. For the CDR3, the DNA is TGTGCCACCAGGGGGTCGAGCGCGGGGGCTGAAGCTTTCTTT. This translates into CATRGSSAGAEAFF.

The chain links TRBV7-9 to TRBJ2-2; possibly TRBD1 for D (6 bases). The CDR3 runs 16 residues. V was clipped by 5 bases and J by 0 bases, with 13 bases between them. Germline V gene lookup returns CDR1 SEHNR and CDR2 FQNEAQ (reference sequence). The CDR3 DNA follows: TGTGCCAGCAGCCTCCGACAGGTCGCGAACACCGGGGAGCTGTTTTTT. Translation: CASSLRQVANTGELFF.

The chain joins TRBV5-6 to TRBJ2-7; D is undetermined. Germline V gives CDR1 SGHDT, CDR2 YYEEEE. The CDR3 sequence is 15 residues long. Trimming left V 5 bases short and J 8 bases short, with 23 bases between. CDR3 bases: TGTGCCAGCAGTAAAGTCGGCCCTGGAAGCTCTAAGCAGTACTTC. It translates to CASSKVGPGSSKQYF.

The rearrangement joins TRBV10-3 to TRBJ2-5; 16 positions match TRBD2. After removal of 3 bases from V and 4 bases from J, the junction contained 11 bases not matched to a gene. Germline V lookup: CDR1 ENHRY, CDR2 SYGVKD. CDR3 length: 19 amino acids. Here the CDR3 DNA reads TGTGCCATCAGTGAAACGGCCGGGACTAGCGGGGGGGCTTCAGAGACCCAGTACTTC. Amino acid sequence: CAISETAGTSGGASETQYF.

The chain is built from TRBV7-9 and TRBJ2-7; possible D gene TRBD1, 5 bases. Per the germline V gene, CDR1 is SEHNR and CDR2 is FQNEAQ (reference sequence). The CDR3 length is 15 residues. V was pared by 5 bases and J by 3 bases, with 17 bases between. This CDR3 is CASSPGSGAFYEQYF. Here the CDR3 DNA reads TGTGCCAGCAGCCCAGGGTCGGGCGCCTTCTACGAGCAGTACTTC.

The chain employs TRBV10-3 and TRBJ2-5, with D unresolved. The CDR3 spans 13 residues. V was trimmed by 4 bases and J by 4 bases, leaving 10 bases between them. Germline V lookup: CDR1 ENHRY, CDR2 SYGVKD. The CDR3, as DNA: TGTGCCATCAGTGTGAACGCCCCAGAGACCCAGTACTTC. Translation gives CAISVNAPETQYF.

The V and J genes are TRBV15 and TRBJ1-2, with TRBD1 matching 7 bases. The CDR3 runs 17 residues. Germline-derived CDR1 and CDR2 are LNHNV and YYDKDF (reference sequence). The junction had 14 bases not matched to a gene; V was cut back by 3 bases and J by 4 bases. This CDR3 is CATSSITGQQLGYGYTF. The CDR3 bases are TGTGCCACCAGCAGCATAACGGGACAGCAATTGGGCTATGGCTACACCTTC.

The chain links TRBV10-2 to TRBJ1-1, with TRBD1 identical over 7 bases. Germline-derived CDR1 and CDR2 are WSHSY and SAAADI. The J segment lost 6 bases and the V segment lost 7 bases, leaving 5 bases of the junction unmatched. CDR3 length: 12 amino acids. The CDR3 is CASTTGDSEAFF. The CDR3, as DNA: TGCGCCAGCACAACAGGGGATTCTGAAGCTTTCTTT.

Comment on this clone: One end of the junction fails to match germline, which may point to a read error. The V call is TRBV7-9, the J call TRBJ1-1, with D unresolved. Germline assignment: CDR1 SEHNR and CDR2 FQNEAQ (reference sequence). The CDR3 covers 13 residues. CDR3 region: CASSLVPNSEAFF. DNA for the CDR3: TGTGCCAGCAGCTTAGTCCCCAACAGTGAAGCTTTCTTT. Full variable domain (rest looked up from reference TRBV7-9 and TRBJ1-1): DTGVSQNPRHKITKRGQNVTFRCDPISEHNRLYWYRQTLGQGPEFLTYFQNEAQLEKSRLLSDRFSAERPKGSFSTLEIQRTEQGDSAMYLCASSLVPNSEAFFGQGTRLTVV.

This chain links TRBV7-8 with TRBJ1-5, with a tentative D call TRBD1 (5 bases). In germline, CDR1 is SGHVS, CDR2 FQNEAQ. Trimming cost V 1 base and J 3 bases, with 7 bases left between them. The CDR3 length is 14 residues. The CDR3 reads CASSLDRYNQPQHF. The CDR3 coding sequence is TGTGCCAGCAGCTTAGACAGGTACAATCAGCCCCAGCATTTT.

CDR3 protein: CASIGLKTSSYEQYF. The CDR3 region has the DNA TGTGCCAGCATAGGGCTAAAAACCTCCTCCTACGAGCAGTACTTC. The chain carries TRBV27 and TRBJ2-7; D is uncertain. This CDR3 is 15 amino acids long. Germline V gene data show CDR1 as MNHEY and CDR2 as SMNVEV (reference sequence). Trimming stripped 7 bases from V and 0 bases from J, with 16 bases between.

The chain carries TRBV7-9 and TRBJ2-3, with 7 bases aligning to TRBD1. Germline values: CDR1 SEHNR, CDR2 FQNEAQ (reference sequence). The CDR3 sequence is 14 residues long. After removal of 2 bases from V and 4 bases from J, the junction contained 3 bases not matched to a gene. In nucleotides, the CDR3 is TGTGCCAGCAGCTTACCCCAGGGGGCAGATACGCAGTATTTT. Amino acid sequence: CASSLPQGADTQYF. Drawing the rest from reference TRBV7-9 and TRBJ2-3, the complete variable domain is DTGVSQNPRHKITKRGQNVTFRCDPISEHNRLYWYRQTLGQGPEFLTYFQNEAQLEKSRLLSDRFSAERPKGSFSTLEIQRTEQGDSAMYLCASSLPQGADTQYFGPGTRLTVL.

The chain joins TRBV10-1 to TRBJ2-2, with TRBD2 matching over 8 bases. V lost 6 bases to trimming and J lost 0 bases; unmatched junction nucleotides: 3. Germline V gives CDR1 WNHNN, CDR2 SYGVQD (reference sequence). The CDR3 is made up of 15 amino acids. The CDR3 region is CASRAGAANTGELFF. CDR3 DNA: TGCGCCAGCAGAGCGGGGGCAGCGAACACCGGGGAGCTGTTTTTT.

This rearrangement joins TRBV10-3 to TRBJ2-7; TRBD2 agrees at 11 bases. V was clipped by 3 bases and J by 1 base; unmatched bases: 5. The CDR3 length is 16 residues. Germline loops: CDR1 ENHRY, CDR2 SYGVKD. The CDR3 loop reads CAISERSGRGSYEQYF. CDR3 nucleotides: TGTGCCATCAGTGAACGTAGCGGGAGGGGATCCTACGAGCAGTACTTC.

This clone was counted once. The rearrangement links TRBV9 to TRBJ2-3; 11 bases line up with TRBD2. This CDR3 has 16 residues. V lost 0 bases, J lost 3 bases, and 3 bases stayed unmatched. Germline-derived CDR1 and CDR2 are SGDLS and YYNGEE. The CDR3 DNA follows: TGTGCCAGCAGCGTAGATACTAGCGGGAGAACAGATACGCAGTATTTT. It translates to CASSVDTSGRTDTQYF.

This chain links TRBV9 with TRBJ2-3, with a weak D call TRBD1 (7 bases). The CDR3 contains 16 residues. Trimming stripped 0 bases from V and 5 bases from J, with 16 bases between. CDR1 is SGDLS and CDR2 is YYNGEE in the germline V gene. CDR3 DNA sequence: TGTGCCAGCAGCGTAGAGGAGGGGGCGACGAGAGATACGCAGTATTTT. Amino acids: CASSVEEGATRDTQYF.

The chain joins TRBV27 to TRBJ2-1; no definite D call. V gave up 2 bases and J gave up 0 bases, with 8 bases separating them. The CDR3 extends over 15 amino acids. From germline, CDR1 is MNHEY and CDR2 SMNVEV (reference sequence). The CDR3 DNA is TGTGCCAGCAGTTTAGCACCGAGCTCCTACAATGAGCAGTTCTTC. It specifies CASSLAPSSYNEQFF.

The rearrangement joins TRBV6-5 to TRBJ2-7; 7 bases fit TRBD2. CDR1 is MNHEY, CDR2 SVGAGI, per germline. CDR3 size: 15 residues. J was trimmed by 2 bases and V by 2 bases; bases with no gene match: 6. For the CDR3, the DNA is TGTGCCAGCAGTTACGTGGGTAGCGGGCCCTACGAGCAGTACTTC. Its translation: CASSYVGSGPYEQYF.

This clone was found a few times. The V call is TRBV2, the J call TRBJ1-5; 7 nucleotides align to TRBD1. Germline-derived CDR1 and CDR2 are SNHLY and FYNNEI. The CDR3 has 14 amino acids. V trimming: 2 bases; J trimming: 6 bases; junction bases outside the gene matches: 4. In DNA, the CDR3 is TGTGCCAGCAGTGAACGACAGGGAGGTCAGCCCCAGCATTTT. This encodes CASSERQGGQPQHF. Full variable domain (missing parts from reference TRBV2 and TRBJ1-5): EPEVTQTPSHQVTQMGQEVILRCVPISNHLYFYWYRQILGQKVEFLVSFYNNEISEKSEIFDDQFSVERPDGSNFTLKIRSTKLEDSAMYFCASSERQGGQPQHFGDGTRLSIL.

The gene calls are TRBV10-2 and TRBJ2-5; D remains unclear. The CDR3 sequence is 14 residues long. Germline-derived CDR1 and CDR2 are WSHSY and SAAADI. Trimming removed 6 bases at V and 1 base at J, with 12 bases between. CDR3 sequence: CASSLQALQETQYF. The CDR3 region has the DNA TGCGCCAGCAGCCTTCAGGCCCTCCAAGAGACCCAGTACTTC.

V usage is TRBV6-5 and J usage is TRBJ2-7; D is uncertain. CDR3 length: 12 residues. The germline gives CDR1 MNHEY, CDR2 SVGAGI. Trimming took off 6 bases at V and 0 bases at J, with 6 bases between the two ends. The CDR3 sequence is CASSIDSYEQYF. The CDR3 region has the DNA TGTGCCAGCAGCATAGACTCCTACGAGCAGTACTTC.

J is TRBJ1-1 and V is TRBV18, with 7 bases fitting TRBD1. This CDR3 comprises 15 residues. Germline V CDR1 and CDR2: KGHSH, LQKENI. V trimming: 3 bases; J trimming: 0 bases; junction bases outside the gene matches: 4. CDR3 DNA sequence: TGTGCCAGCTCACCGACAGGGCGATTGAACACTGAAGCTTTCTTT. It is translated as CASSPTGRLNTEAFF.

The J gene is TRBJ1-1, the V gene TRBV24-1; D is uncertain. CDR1 and CDR2 from the germline V gene are KGHDR and SFDVKD. The CDR3 sequence is 13 residues long. V was clipped by 7 bases and J by 4 bases, with 12 bases between them. The CDR3 sequence: CATSPAKGTEAFF. The CDR3 DNA reads TGTGCCACCAGCCCGGCCAAAGGCACTGAAGCTTTCTTT.